This entry lists 21 T cell receptor beta chains sequenced from one sample in a study of long-term antiretroviral therapy in people with HIV. immunoSEQ v3.0 was run at survey level. The method was immunoSEQ multiplex PCR; TCRdb's version includes in-frame clones alone and lacks a portion of them. The sample contains about 39,000 clones, approximately 87% of which appear only once. Here the sequenced sample was unsorted PBMCs, taken 1.2 years after starting antiretroviral therapy. These receptors all stem from a woman aged 50 to 60 with HIV.

The chain joins TRBV5-1 to TRBJ2-5, with D possibly TRBD2 on 5 matching bases. The closer fit of TRBJ2-7 to the DNA end suggests the J call may be wrong. Germline CDR1 reads SGHRS; CDR2 reads YFSETQ. The CDR3 covers 14 residues. CDR3 sequence reads: CASSLWTGSYEQYF. CDR3 DNA sequence: TGCGCCAGCAGCTTGTGGACTGGCTCCTACGAGCAGTACTTC.

This clone was detected only once. The CDR3 loop is CASSLGGPGEQFF. CDR3 nucleotide sequence: TGTGCCAGCAGCTTAGGAGGCCCGGGTGAGCAGTTCTTC. The chain employs TRBV7-2 and TRBJ2-1, with D uncertain. V was clipped by 1 base and J by 9 bases, with 10 bases between them. The CDR3 covers 13 residues. Germline V gene sequence: CDR1 SGHTA, CDR2 FQGNSA. The full variable domain, its missing parts supplied by reference TRBV7-2 and TRBJ2-1, is GAGVSQSPSNKVTEKGKDVELRCDPISGHTALYWYRQSLGQGLEFLIYFQGNSAPDKSGLPSDRFSAERTGGSVSTLTIQRTQQEDSAVYLCASSLGGPGEQFFGPGTRLTVL.

This chain uses TRBV18 with TRBJ2-7, with 10 bases lining up with TRBD2. The CDR3 has 18 amino acids. Germline CDR1 reads KGHSH; CDR2 reads LQKENI. The J segment lost 4 bases and the V segment lost 2 bases, leaving 14 bases of the junction unmatched. In nucleotides, the CDR3 is TGTGCCAGCTCACCAAGGGGGAGCAGCGGGGGGGCCGGTTACGAGCAGTACTTC. It encodes CASSPRGSSGGAGYEQYF.

The gene calls are TRBV7-9 and TRBJ2-1; 11 bases map to TRBD1. The V gene's germline CDR1 is SEHNR and CDR2 FQNEAQ (reference sequence). The CDR3 has 14 amino acids. After removal of 4 bases from V and 7 bases from J, the junction contained 3 bases not matched to a gene. The CDR3 region is CASSYRDRGNEQFF. CDR3 sequence (DNA): TGTGCCAGCAGCTACCGGGACAGGGGGAATGAGCAGTTCTTC. The entire variable domain, with the rest obtained from reference TRBV7-9 and TRBJ2-1, is as follows: DTGVSQNPRHKITKRGQNVTFRCDPISEHNRLYWYRQTLGQGPEFLTYFQNEAQLEKSRLLSDRFSAERPKGSFSTLEIQRTEQGDSAMYLCASSYRDRGNEQFFGPGTRLTVL.

This chain connects TRBV5-1 to TRBJ2-2; perhaps D is TRBD1 or TRBD2 (5 bases each). Germline CDR1 SGHRS, CDR2 YFSETQ. The V end was cut by 1 base, the J end by 3 bases, with 13 bases between. The CDR3 contains 16 residues. For the CDR3, the DNA is TGCGCCAGCAGCTTGTATCCGATGGGGGACACCGGGGAGCTGTTTTTT. Its translation: CASSLYPMGDTGELFF. The full variable domain, with the rest looked up from reference TRBV5-1 and TRBJ2-2, is KAGVTQTPRYLIKTRGQQVTLSCSPISGHRSVSWYQQTPGQGLQFLFEYFSETQRNKGNFPGRFSGRQFSNSRSEMNVSTLELGDSALYLCASSLYPMGDTGELFFGEGSRLTVL.

This chain connects TRBV29-1 to TRBJ2-3, with 8 bases matching TRBD1. The CDR3 spans 15 residues. CDR1 and CDR2 (germline): SQVTM, ANQGSEA. V dropped 1 base and J dropped 5; count of bases not matched to a gene: 8. CDR3 protein: CSVEGTGKSIDTQYF. As DNA, the CDR3 is TGCAGCGTTGAAGGGACAGGGAAAAGTATAGATACGCAGTATTTT.

The rearrangement links TRBV10-1 to TRBJ2-1, with D possibly called TRBD1 or TRBD2 (5 bases each). CDR1 WNHNN and CDR2 SYGVQD come from the germline V gene (reference sequence). The length of the CDR3 is 12 residues. Trimming removed 6 bases at V and 7 bases at J, with 10 bases between. CDR3 residues: CASRPRGNEQFF. The CDR3 DNA follows: TGCGCCAGCAGGCCGAGGGGTAATGAGCAGTTCTTC.

The J gene is TRBJ2-7, the V gene TRBV15; 11 nucleotides line up with TRBD2. J gave up 2 bases and V 2 bases, and 11 bases lay outside the gene matches. The germline V gene has CDR1 LNHNV and CDR2 YYDKDF (reference sequence). CDR3 size: 18 residues. The CDR3 DNA sequence: TGTGCCACCAGCAGAATGGCTAGCGGGGGGCCAAGGGCCTACGAGCAGTACTTC. Translation: CATSRMASGGPRAYEQYF.

V is TRBV27 and J is TRBJ2-3, with 7 bases that match TRBD1. The CDR3 sequence is 15 residues long. Per the germline V gene, CDR1 is MNHEY and CDR2 is SMNVEV (reference sequence). The V gene end was trimmed by 4 bases and the J gene end by 0 bases; junction bases not matched to a gene: 4. The CDR3 region is CASSSRTGSTDTQYF. The CDR3, as DNA: TGTGCCAGCAGTTCGCGGACAGGTAGCACAGATACGCAGTATTTT.

The rearrangement joins TRBV5-6 to TRBJ2-3; a possible D gene is TRBD1 (6 bases). V was trimmed by 0 bases and J by 3 bases, leaving 20 bases between them. The CDR3 is 18 amino acids. The V gene's germline CDR1 is SGHDT and CDR2 YYEEEE. The CDR3: CASSLGDRWDWGTDTQYF. CDR3 nucleotide sequence: TGTGCCAGCAGCTTGGGTGACAGGTGGGATTGGGGTACAGATACGCAGTATTTT. Using reference TRBV5-6 and TRBJ2-3 for the parts outside the CDR3, the full variable domain is DAGVTQSPTHLIKTRGQQVTLRCSPKSGHDTVSWYQQALGQGPQFIFQYYEEEERQRGNFPDRFSGHQFPNYSSELNVNALLLGDSALYLCASSLGDRWDWGTDTQYFGPGTRLTVL.

This rearrangement joins TRBV7-2 to TRBJ2-5, with D maybe TRBD1 (6 bases). Trimming removed 2 bases from V and 5 bases from J, with 9 bases in between. Germline V gene sequence: CDR1 SGHTA, CDR2 FQGNSA. This CDR3 comprises 13 residues. CDR3 DNA sequence: TGTGCCAGCAGCTTAACAGGGATGGAGACCCAGTACTTC. This gives the protein CASSLTGMETQYF.

Here the CDR3 reads CAWSVTGGHNQPQHF. As DNA, the CDR3 is TGTGCCTGGAGTGTGACGGGCGGTCACAATCAGCCCCAGCATTTT. The chain couples TRBV30 to TRBJ1-5; D not certain. V shed 0 bases and J shed 3 bases, with 12 bases lying between them. This CDR3 has 15 residues. The V gene's germline CDR1 is GTSNPN and CDR2 SVGIG (reference sequence). The whole variable domain, remainder taken from reference TRBV30 and TRBJ1-5, is SQTIHQWPATLVQPVGSPLSLECTVEGTSNPNLYWYRQAAGRGLQLLFYSVGIGQISSEVPQNLSASRPQDRQFILSSKKLLLSDSGFYLCAWSVTGGHNQPQHFGDGTRLSIL.

The chain combines TRBV11-3 with TRBJ2-2, with D possibly matching TRBD2 (5 bases). CDR3 length equals 18 residues. V dropped 4 bases and J dropped 1 base, with 19 bases sitting between them. Per germline, CDR1 SGHNT and CDR2 YENEEA. This CDR3 reads CASSSLAGSEGNTGELFF. DNA of the CDR3: TGTGCCAGCAGCTCCCTCGCGGGTTCGGAAGGGAACACCGGGGAGCTGTTTTTT.

A few counts support this clone. The chain has TRBV7-9 and TRBJ1-5; a weak D match, TRBD1 (6 bases). Deletions cut 3 bases from V and 4 bases from J, with 7 bases between. CDR1 and CDR2 from the germline V gene are SEHNR and FQNEAQ (reference sequence). This CDR3 spans 13 amino acids. CDR3: CASSFQGNQPQHF. In DNA form, the CDR3 reads TGTGCCAGCAGCTTCCAGGGGAATCAGCCCCAGCATTTT.

This chain joins TRBV14 and TRBJ1-4; D ambiguous. This CDR3 has 13 amino acids. Trimming pared 6 bases from V and 4 bases from J, leaving 9 bases between. CDR1 is SGHDN, CDR2 FVKESK, per germline. CDR3 sequence reads: CASSRTFNEKLFF. The CDR3 DNA sequence: TGTGCCAGCAGTCGGACCTTTAATGAAAAACTGTTTTTT.

The DNA of the CDR3 is TGTGCCAGCAGCCGAGACAGGGGGGTTTCTGAGCAGTTCTTC. It codes for CASSRDRGVSEQFF. The rearrangement uses TRBV11-2 and TRBJ2-1, with 9 bases aligning to TRBD1. The CDR3 consists of 14 residues. V shed 5 bases, J shed 9 bases, and the junction held 8 bases outside the gene matches. Looked up from germline, CDR1 is SGHAT and CDR2 is FQNNGV.

This clone was picked up one time. The genes are TRBV6-1 and TRBJ1-5; 7 nucleotides match TRBD1. The ends lost 1 base at V and 1 base at J; junction bases unmatched: 10. The CDR3 length is 18 residues. CDR1 is MNHNS, CDR2 SASEGT, per germline. The CDR3 is CASSEVGGRGLSNQPQHF. The CDR3 bases are TGTGCCAGCAGTGAAGTGGGGGGGAGGGGGCTGAGCAATCAGCCCCAGCATTTT.

The chain joins TRBV6-6 to TRBJ1-4, with 7 bases identical to TRBD1. CDR3 length: 14 residues. Germline loops: CDR1 MNHNY, CDR2 SVGAGI (reference sequence). V lost 6 bases, J lost 6 bases, and 7 bases stayed unmatched. CDR3 loop: CASSLDRDDEKLFF. The CDR3 nucleotides are TGTGCCAGCAGCCTAGACAGGGATGATGAAAAACTGTTTTTT.

The V call is TRBV9, the J call TRBJ2-3; TRBD2 aligns across 14 bases. The V gene's germline CDR1 is SGDLS and CDR2 YYNGEE. Germline trimming cut 4 bases from V and 0 bases from J; bases unmatched to any gene: 13. This CDR3 has 20 amino acids. The DNA for the CDR3 is TGTGCCAGCAGCCCGAGAGGACTAGCGGGGGGCTATACTAGCACAGATACGCAGTATTTT. Its translation: CASSPRGLAGGYTSTDTQYF. The full variable domain, rest sourced from reference TRBV9 and TRBJ2-3, is DSGVTQTPKHLITATGQRVTLRCSPRSGDLSVYWYQQSLDQGLQFLIQYYNGEERAKGNILERFSAQQFPDLHSELNLSSLELGDSALYFCASSPRGLAGGYTSTDTQYFGPGTRLTVL.

This clone was recorded a few times. This sequence joins TRBV4-1 and TRBJ1-5; no definite D call. The CDR3 is 16 residues long. V was trimmed by 4 bases and J by 2 bases, leaving 15 bases between them. Germline V gene lookup returns CDR1 MGHRA and CDR2 YSYEKL. This CDR3 reads CASSRQGLGGNQPQHF. CDR3 sequence (DNA): TGCGCCAGCAGCCGTCAAGGCCTCGGGGGCAATCAGCCCCAGCATTTT.

The chain recombines TRBV30 with TRBJ1-3; tentative D call: TRBD1 (6 bases). Germline V gives CDR1 GTSNPN, CDR2 SVGIG (reference sequence). Deletions cut 1 base from V and 1 base from J, with 8 bases between. The CDR3 consists of 14 residues. The CDR3 sequence is CAWSEGGSGNTIYF. CDR3 sequence (DNA): TGTGCCTGGAGTGAGGGGGGATCTGGAAACACCATATATTTT. The full variable domain, its missing parts supplied by reference TRBV30 and TRBJ1-3, is SQTIHQWPATLVQPVGSPLSLECTVEGTSNPNLYWYRQAAGRGLQLLFYSVGIGQISSEVPQNLSASRPQDRQFILSSKKLLLSDSGFYLCAWSEGGSGNTIYFGEGSWLTVV.